The TCR beta chain described here comes from a study of human T cells and chemical hapten exposure (dated by TCRdb to the early 2020s). A note on the overall study: For sensitization, 2% DPC in acetone was applied to an approximately 2 cm by approximately 2 cm area of upper inner arm skin. Weekly therapeutic DPC doses were additionally applied to the scalp of patients throughout the roughly 23-week study period. Patch tests used Finn chambers with 0.01% DPC on the upper back, scored after 6 days by International Contact Dermatitis Research Group standards. The patient cohort, mostly female, included alopecia areata with under or over 50% scalp involvement, alopecia totalis and alopecia universalis. The libraries were sequenced as a pool, and the TCR yield per sample differed mostly because of small variations in library volumes within the pool. In alopecia patients, the study followed how the peripheral blood TCR repertoire changed in vivo over primary and secondary sensitization to diphenylcyclopropenone (DPC), a hapten. Blood was sampled from patients pre-sensitization (week 0) and at 2, 6 and about 24 weeks after DPC sensitization. For TCR sequencing, blood came from 25 to 35 alopecia patients at anywhere from one to four time points (pre-sensitization, 2, 6 and 24 weeks). General study outcomes and caveats: Compared with pre-sensitization or healthy control sets, expanded TCRs formed significantly more large CDR3 similarity clusters, which is consistent with antigen-driven responses. Repeated subsampling changed both the strength of the expansion versus patch-test correlation and the threshold at which that correlation became significant. Patch test score correlated positively with the number of PT1 expanded TCRs, reaching significance at thresholds 8, 16 and 32 but not at 4. No change with DPC sensitization was found in the number of TCRs above 1 in 1000 frequency, and no evidence of global repertoire structure alterations was found. Alopecia, a presumed autoimmune disease, was present in all patients, so the immune response of the patients might differ from that of healthy individuals.

For CDR1 and CDR2, the germline V gene (reference sequence) lists DFQATT and SNEGSKA. V and J are truncated by 0 bases and 1 base respectively, leaving an intervening sequence of 12 bases. The CDR3 runs 15 residues from the cysteine to the phenylalanine. CDR3 DNA is the only sequence kept; it has 45 bases, read in frame from the first base. A word on this clonotype: There is no known antigen for this receptor. The sample holds no much larger clone one base away, and base qualities are not on file.

Libraries were built with RACE. The instrument was a NextSeq 500. Library preparation attached unique molecular identifiers to individual cDNA molecules for quantitative, reproducible TCR counting. From each blood RNA sample, both TCR alpha and TCR beta chains were sequenced. Concerning the study's data processing: The median number of TCRs per sample was 95,638, ranging from about 23,224 to 690,600. The Decombinator software suite was used to annotate the V, J and CDR3 of the TCR reads. For the PS versus PT1 abundance plots, all samples were subsampled to the same number of TCRs (28,000). Expanded TCRs were defined as absent before sensitization and observed at least eight times at the 2-week time point. TCRdb itself trimmed the public reads at Q25 with fastp, ran MiXCR and retained productive beta chains. Rows merge per CDR3 protein into single entries with the most common DNA and genes. These V and J calls rely on TCRdb rather than the paper's analysis. This sample has 80,000 to 95,000 distinct CDR3 sequences in its table, and about 10% of those were observed once. Around 2.1% of the sample is in the top ten clones.

What this sample's time point label stands for: patch test 2, 6 weeks after DPC sensitization. The sample's treatment or condition label, decoded: therapeutic diphenylcyclopropenone sensitization with weekly scalp DPC. At each patch-test visit, blood was drawn before the patch test was applied. Patients were eligible if aged 18 to 70, diagnosed with alopecia and judged suitable for DPC therapy, and pregnant patients were excluded. Total RNA was extracted from unfractionated whole blood collected in Tempus Blood RNA tubes. This TCR was recovered from a middle-aged man with alopecia areata. Some clones in this sample may be carry-over from other donors' samples. The chain joins TRBV20-1 to TRBJ1-1, with the identity of the D gene unclear. This sample comprised whole blood, obtained in connection with sensitization to the hapten diphenylcyclopropenone (DPC). At the DNA level, the sequence is TGCAGTGCTAGAGAGGGCCGCGTTCCGAACACTGAAGCTTTCTTT. The resulting protein is CSAREGRVPNTEAFF.